This entry lists 10 T cell receptor beta chains sequenced from one sample in a study of Graves' ophthalmopathy and Graves' hyperthyroidism. From RNA, the CDR3 regions of TCR beta chains were amplified and sequenced. RT-PCR in the first round used HTBI primers; a second-round multiplex PCR followed. TCRdb itself ran the multiplex PCR reads through MiXCR, one entry per CDR3 protein. The sample has about 740,000 distinct CDR3 sequences; 35% to 50% are singletons. The sample was peripheral blood. These receptors originate from an adult man with Graves' ophthalmopathy.

Ten or more counts support this clonotype. A read error may account for a junction end that differs from germline. The gene calls are TRBV7-7 and TRBJ2-7; tentatively, D is TRBD1 (7 bases). Germline values: CDR1 SSHAT, CDR2 FNYEAQ (reference sequence). The CDR3 length is 13 residues. CDR3 sequence reads: CASSYRGGYEQYF. CDR3 bases: TGTGCTAGCAGCTACAGGGGAGGTTACGAGCAGTACTTC.

This chain joins TRBV29-1 and TRBJ1-2; TRBD1 aligns across 7 bases. Germline CDR1 reads SQVTM; CDR2 reads ANQGSEA. The CDR3 is 11 amino acids. The DNA of the CDR3 is TGCAGACGTACAGGGGCTGATGGCTACACCTTC. As protein: CRRTGADGYTF. Full variable domain (remainder filled in from reference TRBV29-1 and TRBJ1-2): SAVISQKPSRDICQRGTSLTIQCQVDSQVTMMFWYRQQPGQSLTLIATANQGSEATYESGFVIDKFPISRPNLTFSTLTVSNMSPEDSSIYLCRRTGADGYTFGSGTRLTVV.

This clonotype was seen a handful of times. The chain is built from TRBV20-1 and TRBJ1-4; D not certain. Germline V CDR1 and CDR2: DFQATT, SNEGSKA (reference sequence). CDR3 length: 14 amino acids. V lost 1 base and J 5 bases, leaving 11 bases between the germline ends. The CDR3 loop reads CSARGPGANEKLFF. DNA of the CDR3: TGCAGTGCTAGAGGCCCCGGCGCGAATGAAAAACTGTTTTTT.

Concerning this clonotype: At one boundary the junction diverges from the germline segment, which might be a read error. The chain is built from TRBV9 and TRBJ1-2; D uncertain. Germline assignment: CDR1 SGDLS and CDR2 YYNGEE. This CDR3 has 16 residues. DNA of the CDR3: TGTGCCAGCAGCGCCGAAACAGCGGAGTGGAACTATGGCCACACCTTC. This translates into CASSAETAEWNYGHTF.

About this clonotype itself: The junction and the germline gene differ at one end; a read error may be behind it. The V call is TRBV7-9, the J call TRBJ2-7; maybe TRBD2 (5 bases). Germline V gene sequence: CDR1 SEHNR, CDR2 FQNEAQ (reference sequence). CDR3 length: 15 residues. CDR3 protein: CDSSLVGPLEGEQYF. The CDR3 nucleotides read TGTGACAGCAGCTTAGTCGGCCCTCTCGAGGGCGAGCAGTACTTC.

Only one count was recorded for this clonotype. This chain uses TRBV10-2 with TRBJ1-5, with D possibly matching TRBD1 (5 bases). Germline-derived CDR1 and CDR2 are WSHSY and SAAADI. V was trimmed by 6 bases and J by 1 base, leaving 19 bases between them. This CDR3 is built from 17 residues. The DNA of the CDR3 is TGCGCCAGCAGCAGATCAGGGCAGGGAGACAGCAATCAGCCCCAGCATTTT. This codes for CASSRSGQGDSNQPQHF.

This clonotype has at least ten counts. The chain has TRBV24-1 and TRBJ1-1; D not certain. The CDR3 sequence is 13 residues long. Germline V CDR1 and CDR2: KGHDR, SFDVKD. The V and J ends lost 0 bases and 5 bases respectively, with 6 bases between them. CDR3 residues: CATSDLYGTEAFF. The CDR3 bases are TGTGCCACCAGTGATTTGTATGGGACTGAAGCTTTCTTT.

This clonotype was recorded at least ten times. The rearrangement uses TRBV2 and TRBJ1-4; D uncertain. The CDR3 is made up of 13 amino acids. Trimming removed 4 bases from V and 6 bases from J, with 9 bases in between. The V gene's germline CDR1 is SNHLY and CDR2 FYNNEI. In nucleotides, the CDR3 is TGTGCCAGCAGTGCCGGTGAACATGAAAAACTGTTTTTT. Protein: CASSAGEHEKLFF.

DNA for the CDR3: TGTGCCAGCAGCCTAGGGACAGGCGGGGATGGCTACACCTTC. Its protein product is CASSLGTGGDGYTF. The chain recombines TRBV7-9 with TRBJ1-2; TRBD1 matches at 8 bases. CDR1 and CDR2 (germline): SEHNR, FQNEAQ (reference sequence). V gave up 5 bases and J gave up 6 bases; unmatched junction bases: 8. This CDR3 is built from 14 residues.

This clonotype has more than one count but fewer than ten. V usage is TRBV4-3 and J usage is TRBJ2-5, with TRBD2 identical over 9 bases. Per germline, CDR1 LGHNA and CDR2 YSLEER. The J segment lost 6 bases and the V segment lost 0 bases, leaving 5 bases of the junction unmatched. This CDR3 contains 15 residues. CDR3 sequence (DNA): TGCGCCAGCAGCCAAGATTTTAGCGGGAGCCAGACCCAGTACTTC. Protein sequence: CASSQDFSGSQTQYF.